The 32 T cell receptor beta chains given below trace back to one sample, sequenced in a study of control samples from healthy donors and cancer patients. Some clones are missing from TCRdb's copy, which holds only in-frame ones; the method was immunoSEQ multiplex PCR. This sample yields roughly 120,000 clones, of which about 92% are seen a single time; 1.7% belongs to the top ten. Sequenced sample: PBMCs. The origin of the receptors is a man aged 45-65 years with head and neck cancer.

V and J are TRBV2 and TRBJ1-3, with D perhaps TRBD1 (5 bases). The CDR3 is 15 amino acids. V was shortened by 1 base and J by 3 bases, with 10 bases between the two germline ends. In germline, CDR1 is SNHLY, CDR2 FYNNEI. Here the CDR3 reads CASSEDGGGGNTIYF. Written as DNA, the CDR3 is TGTGCCAGCAGTGAAGATGGGGGAGGTGGAAACACCATATATTTT.

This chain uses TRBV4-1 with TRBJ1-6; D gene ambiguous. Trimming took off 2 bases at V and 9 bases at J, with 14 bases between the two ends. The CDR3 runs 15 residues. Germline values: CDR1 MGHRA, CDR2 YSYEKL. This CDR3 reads CASSQPQVVPSPLHF. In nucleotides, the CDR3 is TGCGCCAGCAGCCAACCGCAGGTAGTCCCTTCACCCCTCCACTTT.

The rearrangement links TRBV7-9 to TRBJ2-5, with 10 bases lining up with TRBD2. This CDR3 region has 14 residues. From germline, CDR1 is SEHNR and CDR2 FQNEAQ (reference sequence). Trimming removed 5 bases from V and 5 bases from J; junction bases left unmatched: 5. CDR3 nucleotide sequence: TGTGCCAGCAGCCCATTGGGACTAGCGGAGACCCAGTACTTC. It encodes CASSPLGLAETQYF.

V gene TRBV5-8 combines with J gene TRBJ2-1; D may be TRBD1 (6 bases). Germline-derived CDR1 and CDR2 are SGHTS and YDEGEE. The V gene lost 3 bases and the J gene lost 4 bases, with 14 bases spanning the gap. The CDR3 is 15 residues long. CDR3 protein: CASSYGTQRYNEQFF. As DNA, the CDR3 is TGTGCCAGCAGCTATGGGACACAGAGATACAATGAGCAGTTCTTC.

CDR3 region: CASIKEDLTQPQHF. Here the CDR3 DNA reads TGTGCCAGCATAAAAGAGGACCTTACGCAGCCCCAGCATTTT. The chain couples TRBV21-1 to TRBJ1-5. TRBV21-1 constitutes a pseudogene. This CDR3 region has 14 residues.

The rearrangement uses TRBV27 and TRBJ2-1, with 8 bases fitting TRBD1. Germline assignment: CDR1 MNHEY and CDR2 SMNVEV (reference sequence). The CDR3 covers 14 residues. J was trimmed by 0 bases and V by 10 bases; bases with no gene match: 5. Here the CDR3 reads CATGGPSSYNEQFF. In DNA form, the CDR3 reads TGTGCCACAGGGGGCCCTTCCTCCTACAATGAGCAGTTCTTC.

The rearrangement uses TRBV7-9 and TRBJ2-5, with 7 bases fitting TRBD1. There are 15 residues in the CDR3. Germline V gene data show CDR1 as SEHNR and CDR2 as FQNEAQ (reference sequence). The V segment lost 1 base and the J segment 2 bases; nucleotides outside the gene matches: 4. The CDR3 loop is CASSLEGTAQETQYF. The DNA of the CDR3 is TGTGCCAGCAGCTTAGAAGGGACAGCACAAGAGACCCAGTACTTC.

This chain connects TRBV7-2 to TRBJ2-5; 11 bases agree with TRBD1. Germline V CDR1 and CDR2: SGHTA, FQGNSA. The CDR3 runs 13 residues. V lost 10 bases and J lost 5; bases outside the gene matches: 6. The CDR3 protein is CAIRTGGRETQYF. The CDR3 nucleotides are TGTGCCATTCGGACAGGGGGCCGTGAGACCCAGTACTTC.

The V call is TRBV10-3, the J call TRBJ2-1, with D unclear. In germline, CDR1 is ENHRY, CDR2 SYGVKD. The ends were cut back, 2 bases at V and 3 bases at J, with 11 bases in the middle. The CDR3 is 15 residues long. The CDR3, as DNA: TGTGCCATCAGTGAGCGCGAGAACGGCTACAATGAGCAGTTCTTC. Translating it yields CAISERENGYNEQFF.

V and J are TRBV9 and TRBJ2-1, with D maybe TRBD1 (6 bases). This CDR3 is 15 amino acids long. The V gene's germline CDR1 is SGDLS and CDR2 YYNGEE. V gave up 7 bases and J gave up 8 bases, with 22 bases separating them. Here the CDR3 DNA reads TGTGCCAGCGGACTTGGCAGGGGACCCAGAGATGAGCAGTTCTTC. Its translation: CASGLGRGPRDEQFF.

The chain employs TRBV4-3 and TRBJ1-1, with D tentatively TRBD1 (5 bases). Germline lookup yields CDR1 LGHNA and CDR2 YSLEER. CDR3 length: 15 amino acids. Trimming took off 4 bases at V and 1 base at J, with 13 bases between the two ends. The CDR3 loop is CASSPPGRRNTEAFF. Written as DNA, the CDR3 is TGCGCCAGCAGCCCCCCAGGGCGTCGGAACACTGAAGCTTTCTTT.

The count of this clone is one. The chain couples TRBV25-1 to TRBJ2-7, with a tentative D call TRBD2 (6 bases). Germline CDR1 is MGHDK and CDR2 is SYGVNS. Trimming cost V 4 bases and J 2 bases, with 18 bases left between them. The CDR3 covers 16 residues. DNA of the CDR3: TGTGCCAGCAGTGCCGAATCGGAGGGAATGGCCTACGAGCAGTACTTC. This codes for CASSAESEGMAYEQYF.

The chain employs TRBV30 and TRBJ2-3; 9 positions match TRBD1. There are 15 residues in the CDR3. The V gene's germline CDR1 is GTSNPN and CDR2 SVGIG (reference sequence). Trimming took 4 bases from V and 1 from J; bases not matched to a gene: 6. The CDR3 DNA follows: TGTGCCTGGACCCTTACAGGGGGCGGCACAGATACGCAGTATTTT. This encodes CAWTLTGGGTDTQYF.

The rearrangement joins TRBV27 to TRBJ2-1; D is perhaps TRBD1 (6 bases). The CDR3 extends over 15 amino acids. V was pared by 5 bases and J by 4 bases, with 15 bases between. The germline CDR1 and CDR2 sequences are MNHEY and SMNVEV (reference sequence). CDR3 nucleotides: TGTGCCAGCAGTCTACAGGGTGGGATATACAATGAGCAGTTCTTC. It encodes CASSLQGGIYNEQFF.

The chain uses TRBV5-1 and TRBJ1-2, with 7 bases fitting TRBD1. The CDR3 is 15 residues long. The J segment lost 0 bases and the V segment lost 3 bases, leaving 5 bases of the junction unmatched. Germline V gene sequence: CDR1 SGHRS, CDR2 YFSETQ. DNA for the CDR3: TGCGCCAGCAGCTCCCCCGACAGGGCTAACTATGGCTACACCTTC. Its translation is CASSSPDRANYGYTF. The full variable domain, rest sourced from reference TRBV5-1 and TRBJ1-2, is KAGVTQTPRYLIKTRGQQVTLSCSPISGHRSVSWYQQTPGQGLQFLFEYFSETQRNKGNFPGRFSGRQFSNSRSEMNVSTLELGDSALYLCASSSPDRANYGYTFGSGTRLTVV.

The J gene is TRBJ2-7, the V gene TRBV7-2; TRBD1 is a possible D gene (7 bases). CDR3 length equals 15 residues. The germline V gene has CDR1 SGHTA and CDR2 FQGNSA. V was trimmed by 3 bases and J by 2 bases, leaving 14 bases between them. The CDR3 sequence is CASSFRQGGAYEQYF. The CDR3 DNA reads TGTGCCAGCAGCTTTCGACAGGGAGGAGCCTACGAGCAGTACTTC.

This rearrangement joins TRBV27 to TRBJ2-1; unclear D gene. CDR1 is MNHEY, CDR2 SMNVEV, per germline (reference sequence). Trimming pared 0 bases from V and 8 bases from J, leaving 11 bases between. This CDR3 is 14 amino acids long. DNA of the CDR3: TGTGCCAGCAGTTTATCGATCCTCGGCGATGAGCAGTTCTTC. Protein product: CASSLSILGDEQFF.

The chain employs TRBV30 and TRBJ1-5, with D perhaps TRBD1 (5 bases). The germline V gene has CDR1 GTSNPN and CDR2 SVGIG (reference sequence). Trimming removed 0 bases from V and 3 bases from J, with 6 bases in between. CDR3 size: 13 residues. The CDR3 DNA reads TGTGCCTGGAGTGTAGGGGTCAATCAGCCCCAGCATTTT. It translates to CAWSVGVNQPQHF.

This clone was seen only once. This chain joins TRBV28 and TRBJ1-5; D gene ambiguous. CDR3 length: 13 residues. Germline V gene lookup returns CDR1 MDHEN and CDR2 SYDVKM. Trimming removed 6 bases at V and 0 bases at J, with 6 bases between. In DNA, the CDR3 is TGTGCCAGCAGATATTATAGCAATCAGCCCCAGCATTTT. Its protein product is CASRYYSNQPQHF.

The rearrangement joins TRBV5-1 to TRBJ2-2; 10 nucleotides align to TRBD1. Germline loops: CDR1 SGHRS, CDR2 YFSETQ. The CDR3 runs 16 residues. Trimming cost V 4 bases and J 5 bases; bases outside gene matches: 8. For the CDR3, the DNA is TGCGCCAGCAGCCGAATCTCGGGACAGGGGACCGGGGAGCTGTTTTTT. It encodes CASSRISGQGTGELFF.

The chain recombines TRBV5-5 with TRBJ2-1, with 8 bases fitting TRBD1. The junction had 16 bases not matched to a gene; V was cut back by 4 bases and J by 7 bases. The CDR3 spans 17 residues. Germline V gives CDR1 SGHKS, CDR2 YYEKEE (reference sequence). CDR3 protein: CASSRRTGSIEGNEQFF. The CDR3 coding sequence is TGTGCCAGCAGCCGACGGACAGGGTCGATAGAAGGTAATGAGCAGTTCTTC.

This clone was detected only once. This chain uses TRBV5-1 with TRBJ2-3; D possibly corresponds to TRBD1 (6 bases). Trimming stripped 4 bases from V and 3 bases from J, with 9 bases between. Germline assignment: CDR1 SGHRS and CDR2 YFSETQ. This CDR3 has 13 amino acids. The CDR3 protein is CASSKDSTDTQYF. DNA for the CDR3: TGCGCCAGCAGCAAGGACAGTACAGATACGCAGTATTTT. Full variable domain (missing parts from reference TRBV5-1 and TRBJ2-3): KAGVTQTPRYLIKTRGQQVTLSCSPISGHRSVSWYQQTPGQGLQFLFEYFSETQRNKGNFPGRFSGRQFSNSRSEMNVSTLELGDSALYLCASSKDSTDTQYFGPGTRLTVL.

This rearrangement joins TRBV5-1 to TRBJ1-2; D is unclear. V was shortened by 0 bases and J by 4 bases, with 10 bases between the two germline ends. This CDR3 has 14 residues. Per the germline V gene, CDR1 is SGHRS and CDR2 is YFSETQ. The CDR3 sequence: CASSLVDGVYGYTF. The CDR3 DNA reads TGCGCCAGCAGCTTGGTTGACGGAGTCTATGGCTACACCTTC.

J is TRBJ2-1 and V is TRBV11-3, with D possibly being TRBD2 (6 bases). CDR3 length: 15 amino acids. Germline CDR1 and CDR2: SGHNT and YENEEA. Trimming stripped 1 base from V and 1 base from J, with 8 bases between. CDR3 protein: CASSLAAGSYNEQFF. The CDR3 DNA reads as TGTGCCAGCAGCTTAGCGGCGGGGTCCTACAATGAGCAGTTCTTC.

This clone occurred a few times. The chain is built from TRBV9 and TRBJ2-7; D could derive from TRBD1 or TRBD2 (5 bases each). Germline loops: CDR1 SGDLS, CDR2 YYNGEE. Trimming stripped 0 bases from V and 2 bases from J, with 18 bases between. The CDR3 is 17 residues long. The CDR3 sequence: CASSVDWGSTTAYEQYF. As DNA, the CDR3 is TGTGCCAGCAGCGTAGACTGGGGGAGTACTACGGCCTACGAGCAGTACTTC.

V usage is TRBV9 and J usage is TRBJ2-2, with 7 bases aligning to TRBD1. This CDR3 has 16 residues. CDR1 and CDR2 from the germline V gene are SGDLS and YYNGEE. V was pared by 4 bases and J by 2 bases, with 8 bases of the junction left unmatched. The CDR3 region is CASSPEGAPNTGELFF. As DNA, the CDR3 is TGTGCCAGCAGCCCCGAGGGGGCCCCCAACACCGGGGAGCTGTTTTTT.

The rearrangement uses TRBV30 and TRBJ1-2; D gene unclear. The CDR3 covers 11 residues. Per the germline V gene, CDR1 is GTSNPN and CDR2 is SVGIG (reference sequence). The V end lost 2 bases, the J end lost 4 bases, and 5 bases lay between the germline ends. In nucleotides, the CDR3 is TGTGCCTGGAGTCAGCTCTATGGCTACACCTTC. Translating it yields CAWSQLYGYTF.

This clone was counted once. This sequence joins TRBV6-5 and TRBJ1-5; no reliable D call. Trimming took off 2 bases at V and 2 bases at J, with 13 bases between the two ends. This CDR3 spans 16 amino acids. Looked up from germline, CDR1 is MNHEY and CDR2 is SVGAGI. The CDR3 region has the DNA TGTGCCAGCAGTTACCAACTCGGGGAGGGCAATCAGCCCCAGCATTTT. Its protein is CASSYQLGEGNQPQHF.

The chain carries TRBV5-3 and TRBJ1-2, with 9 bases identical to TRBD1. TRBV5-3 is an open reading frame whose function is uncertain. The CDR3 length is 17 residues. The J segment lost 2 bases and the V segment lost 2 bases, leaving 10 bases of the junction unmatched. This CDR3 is CARSLKPGQGTNYGYTF. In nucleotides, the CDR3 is TGTGCCAGAAGCTTAAAACCGGGACAGGGAACGAACTATGGCTACACCTTC.

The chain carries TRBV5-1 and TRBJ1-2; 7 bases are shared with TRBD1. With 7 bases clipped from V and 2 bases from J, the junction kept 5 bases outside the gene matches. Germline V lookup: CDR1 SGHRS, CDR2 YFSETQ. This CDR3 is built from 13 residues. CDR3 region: CASRDSENYGYTF. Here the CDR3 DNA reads TGCGCCAGCCGGGACAGTGAGAACTATGGCTACACCTTC.

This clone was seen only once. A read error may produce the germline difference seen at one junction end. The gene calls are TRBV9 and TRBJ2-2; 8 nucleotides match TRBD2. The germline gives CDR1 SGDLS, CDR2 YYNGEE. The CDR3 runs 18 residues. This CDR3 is CPSSVRRVGGENTGELFF. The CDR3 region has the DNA TGTCCCAGCAGCGTACGGAGGGTCGGGGGGGAGAACACCGGGGAGCTGTTTTTT.

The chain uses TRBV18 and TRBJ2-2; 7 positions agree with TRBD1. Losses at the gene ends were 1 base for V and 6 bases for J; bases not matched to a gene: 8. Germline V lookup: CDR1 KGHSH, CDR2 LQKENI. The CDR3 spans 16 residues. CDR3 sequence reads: CASSPLNRGVPGELFF. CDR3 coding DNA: TGTGCCAGCTCACCACTTAACAGGGGAGTGCCCGGGGAGCTGTTTTTT. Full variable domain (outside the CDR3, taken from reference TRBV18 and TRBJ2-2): NAGVMQNPRHLVRRRGQEARLRCSPMKGHSHVYWYRQLPEEGLKFMVYLQKENIIDESGMPKERFSAEFPKEGPSILRIQQVVRGDSAAYFCASSPLNRGVPGELFFGEGSRLTVL.